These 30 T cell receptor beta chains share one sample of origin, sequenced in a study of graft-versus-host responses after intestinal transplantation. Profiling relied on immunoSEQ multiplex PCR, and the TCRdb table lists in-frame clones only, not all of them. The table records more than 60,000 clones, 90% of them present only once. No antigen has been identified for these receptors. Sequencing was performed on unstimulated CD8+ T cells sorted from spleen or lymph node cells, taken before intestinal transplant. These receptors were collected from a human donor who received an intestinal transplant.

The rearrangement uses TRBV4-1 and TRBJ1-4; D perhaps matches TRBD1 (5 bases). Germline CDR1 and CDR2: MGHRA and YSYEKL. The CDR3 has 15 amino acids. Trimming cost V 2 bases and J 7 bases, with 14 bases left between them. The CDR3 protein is CASSQLGLSGEKLFF. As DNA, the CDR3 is TGCGCCAGCAGCCAACTGGGACTTTCGGGTGAAAAACTGTTTTTT.

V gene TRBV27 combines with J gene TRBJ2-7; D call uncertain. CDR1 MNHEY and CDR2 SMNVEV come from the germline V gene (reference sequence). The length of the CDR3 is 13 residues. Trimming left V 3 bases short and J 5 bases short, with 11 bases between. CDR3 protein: CASSFSHSDEQYF. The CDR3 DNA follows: TGTGCCAGCAGTTTTAGTCATTCCGACGAGCAGTACTTC.

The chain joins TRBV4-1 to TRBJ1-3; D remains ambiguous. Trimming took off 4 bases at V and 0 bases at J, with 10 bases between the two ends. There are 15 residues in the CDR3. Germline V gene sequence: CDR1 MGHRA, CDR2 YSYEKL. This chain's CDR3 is CASSPFLSSGNTIYF. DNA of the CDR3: TGCGCCAGCAGCCCATTTCTCAGCTCTGGAAACACCATATATTTT.

The chain's CDR3 is CASSLDPSYEQYF. In nucleotides, the CDR3 is TGTGCCAGCAGCTTAGATCCCAGCTACGAGCAGTACTTC. The chain combines TRBV11-1 with TRBJ2-7; D is uncertain. The germline V gene encodes CDR1 SGHAT and CDR2 FQDESV (reference sequence). V dropped 1 base and J dropped 3 bases, with 7 bases sitting between them. This CDR3 comprises 13 residues.

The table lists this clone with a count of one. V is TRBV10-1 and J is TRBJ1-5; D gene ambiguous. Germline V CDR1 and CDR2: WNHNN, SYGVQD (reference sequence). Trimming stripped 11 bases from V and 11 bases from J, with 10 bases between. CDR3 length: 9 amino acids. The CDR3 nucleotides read TGCGCCCCGGTGTTGTCCCAGCATTTT. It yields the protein CAPVLSQHF.

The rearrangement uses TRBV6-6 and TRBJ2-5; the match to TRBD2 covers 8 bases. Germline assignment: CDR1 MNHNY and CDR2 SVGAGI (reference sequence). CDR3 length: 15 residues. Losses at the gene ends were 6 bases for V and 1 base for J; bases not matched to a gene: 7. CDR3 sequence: CASSTTSALQETQYF. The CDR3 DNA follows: TGTGCCAGCAGCACGACTAGCGCCCTCCAAGAGACCCAGTACTTC.

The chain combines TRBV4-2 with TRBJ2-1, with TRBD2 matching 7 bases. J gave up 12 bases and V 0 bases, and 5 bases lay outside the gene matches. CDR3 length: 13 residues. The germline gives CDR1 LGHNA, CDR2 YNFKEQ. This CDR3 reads CASSQEIGGVQFF. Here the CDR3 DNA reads TGTGCCAGCAGCCAAGAAATTGGGGGGGTGCAGTTCTTC.

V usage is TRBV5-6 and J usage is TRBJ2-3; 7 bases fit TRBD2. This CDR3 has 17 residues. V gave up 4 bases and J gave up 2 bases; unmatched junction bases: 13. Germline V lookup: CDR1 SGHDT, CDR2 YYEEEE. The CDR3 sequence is CASSSGAHGGATDTQYF. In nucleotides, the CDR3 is TGTGCCAGCAGCAGCGGGGCCCACGGTGGGGCCACAGATACGCAGTATTTT.

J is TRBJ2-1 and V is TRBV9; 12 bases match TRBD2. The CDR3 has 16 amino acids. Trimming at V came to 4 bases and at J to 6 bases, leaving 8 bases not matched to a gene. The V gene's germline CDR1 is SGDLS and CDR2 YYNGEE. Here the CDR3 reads CASSRYRTSGTNEQFF. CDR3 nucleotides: TGTGCCAGCAGCCGATACCGGACTAGCGGGACCAATGAGCAGTTCTTC.

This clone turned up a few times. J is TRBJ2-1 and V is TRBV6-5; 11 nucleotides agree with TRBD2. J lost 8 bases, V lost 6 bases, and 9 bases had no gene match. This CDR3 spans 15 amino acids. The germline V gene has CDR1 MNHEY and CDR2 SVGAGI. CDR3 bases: TGTGCCAGCAGCCCTACTAGCGGGGGACACCATGAGCAGTTCTTC. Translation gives CASSPTSGGHHEQFF.

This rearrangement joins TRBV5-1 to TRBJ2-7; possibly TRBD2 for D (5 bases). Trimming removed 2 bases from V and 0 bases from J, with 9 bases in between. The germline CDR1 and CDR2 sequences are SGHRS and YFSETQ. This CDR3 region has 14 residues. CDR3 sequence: CASSFTGYSYEQYF. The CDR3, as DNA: TGCGCCAGCAGCTTTACGGGGTACTCCTACGAGCAGTACTTC.

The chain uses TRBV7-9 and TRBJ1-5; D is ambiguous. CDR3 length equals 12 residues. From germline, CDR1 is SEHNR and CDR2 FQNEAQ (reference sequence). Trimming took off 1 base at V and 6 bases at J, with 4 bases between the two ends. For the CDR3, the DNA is TGTGCCAGCAGCTTAGTCGGTCAGCCCCAGCATTTT. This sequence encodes CASSLVGQPQHF.

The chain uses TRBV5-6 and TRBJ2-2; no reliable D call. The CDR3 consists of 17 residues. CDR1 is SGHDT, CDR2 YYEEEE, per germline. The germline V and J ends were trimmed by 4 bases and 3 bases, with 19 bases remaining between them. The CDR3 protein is CASSPTVAFRDTGELFF. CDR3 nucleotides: TGTGCCAGCAGCCCGACGGTTGCCTTTCGGGACACCGGGGAGCTGTTTTTT.

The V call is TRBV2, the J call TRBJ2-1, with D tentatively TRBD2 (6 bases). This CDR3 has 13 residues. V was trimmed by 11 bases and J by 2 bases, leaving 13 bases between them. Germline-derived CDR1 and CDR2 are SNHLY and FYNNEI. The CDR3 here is CAGSGTAYNEQFF. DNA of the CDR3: TGTGCCGGATCCGGGACTGCCTACAATGAGCAGTTCTTC. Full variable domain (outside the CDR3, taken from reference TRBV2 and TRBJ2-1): EPEVTQTPSHQVTQMGQEVILRCVPISNHLYFYWYRQILGQKVEFLVSFYNNEISEKSEIFDDQFSVERPDGSNFTLKIRSTKLEDSAMYFCAGSGTAYNEQFFGPGTRLTVL.

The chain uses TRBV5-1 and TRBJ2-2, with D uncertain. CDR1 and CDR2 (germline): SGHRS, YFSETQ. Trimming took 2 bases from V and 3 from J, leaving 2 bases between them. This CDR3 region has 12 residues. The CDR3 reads CASSFDTGELFF. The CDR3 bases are TGCGCCAGCAGCTTCGACACCGGGGAGCTGTTTTTT.

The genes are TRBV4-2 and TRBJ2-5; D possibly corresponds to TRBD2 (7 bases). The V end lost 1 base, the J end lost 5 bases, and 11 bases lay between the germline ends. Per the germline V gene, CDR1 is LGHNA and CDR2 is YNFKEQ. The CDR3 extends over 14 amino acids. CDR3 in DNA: TGTGCCAGCAGCCAAGGGGGGGGGCGGGAGACCCAGTACTTC. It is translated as CASSQGGGRETQYF.

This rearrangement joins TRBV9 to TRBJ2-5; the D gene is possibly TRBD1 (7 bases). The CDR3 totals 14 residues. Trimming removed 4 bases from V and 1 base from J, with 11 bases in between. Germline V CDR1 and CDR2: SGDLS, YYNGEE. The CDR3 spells CASSRRDSQETQYF. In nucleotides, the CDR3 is TGTGCCAGCAGCCGGCGGGACAGCCAAGAGACCCAGTACTTC.

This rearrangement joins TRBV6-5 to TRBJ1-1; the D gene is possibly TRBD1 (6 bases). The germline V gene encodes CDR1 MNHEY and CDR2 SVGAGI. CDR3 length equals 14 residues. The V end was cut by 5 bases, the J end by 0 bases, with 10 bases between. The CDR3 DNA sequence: TGTGCCAGCAGTCCGGGACAATTGAACACTGAAGCTTTCTTT. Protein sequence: CASSPGQLNTEAFF.

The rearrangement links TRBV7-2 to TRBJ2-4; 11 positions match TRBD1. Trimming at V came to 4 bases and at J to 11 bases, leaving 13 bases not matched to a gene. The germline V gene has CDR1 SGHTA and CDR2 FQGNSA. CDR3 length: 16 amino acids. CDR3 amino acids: CASSSPFTGTGGFQYF. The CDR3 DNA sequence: TGTGCCAGCAGCTCCCCTTTTACCGGGACAGGGGGGTTTCAGTACTTC.

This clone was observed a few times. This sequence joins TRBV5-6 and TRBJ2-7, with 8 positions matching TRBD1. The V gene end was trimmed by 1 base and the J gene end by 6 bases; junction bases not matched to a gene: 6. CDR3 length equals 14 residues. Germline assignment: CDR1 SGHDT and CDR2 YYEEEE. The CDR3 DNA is TGTGCCAGCAGCTTGACGGACAGGGCCGGCGAGCAGTACTTC. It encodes CASSLTDRAGEQYF.

CDR3 in amino acids: CASSPDSTNQPQHF. CDR3 nucleotides: TGTGCCAGCAGCCCCGACAGCACCAATCAGCCCCAGCATTTT. V and J are TRBV28 and TRBJ1-5; tentative D call: TRBD1 (5 bases). The CDR3 runs 14 residues. The germline gives CDR1 MDHEN, CDR2 SYDVKM. V lost 6 bases, J lost 3 bases, and 12 bases lay in between. Full variable domain (outside the CDR3, taken from reference TRBV28 and TRBJ1-5): DVKVTQSSRYLVKRTGEKVFLECVQDMDHENMFWYRQDPGLGLRLIYFSYDVKMKEKGDIPEGYSVSREKKERFSLILESASTNQTSMYLCASSPDSTNQPQHFGDGTRLSIL.

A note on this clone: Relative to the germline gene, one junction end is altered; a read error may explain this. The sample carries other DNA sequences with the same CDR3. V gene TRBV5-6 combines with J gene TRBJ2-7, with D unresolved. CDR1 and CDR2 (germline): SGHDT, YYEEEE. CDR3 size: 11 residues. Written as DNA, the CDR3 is TGCGCCAGCAGCTTGATCGACGAGCAGTACTTC. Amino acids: CASSLIDEQYF.

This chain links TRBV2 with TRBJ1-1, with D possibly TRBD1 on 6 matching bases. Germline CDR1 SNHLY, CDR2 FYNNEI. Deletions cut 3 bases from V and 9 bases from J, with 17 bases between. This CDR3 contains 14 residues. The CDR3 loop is CASSESQGGSQAFF. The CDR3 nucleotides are TGTGCCAGCAGTGAGTCACAGGGAGGGTCTCAAGCTTTCTTT.

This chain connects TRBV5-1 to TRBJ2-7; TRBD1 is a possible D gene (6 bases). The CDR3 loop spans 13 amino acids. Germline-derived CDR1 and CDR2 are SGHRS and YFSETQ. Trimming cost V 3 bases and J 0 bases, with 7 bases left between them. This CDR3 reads CASSSDSSYEQYF. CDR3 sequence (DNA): TGCGCCAGCAGCTCGGACAGCTCCTACGAGCAGTACTTC.

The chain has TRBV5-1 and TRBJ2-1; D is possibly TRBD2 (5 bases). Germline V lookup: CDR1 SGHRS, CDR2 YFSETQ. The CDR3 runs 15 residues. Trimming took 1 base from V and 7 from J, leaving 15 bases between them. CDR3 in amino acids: CASSLLAGDGNEQFF. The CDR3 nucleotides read TGCGCCAGCAGCTTGTTGGCGGGCGATGGGAATGAGCAGTTCTTC.

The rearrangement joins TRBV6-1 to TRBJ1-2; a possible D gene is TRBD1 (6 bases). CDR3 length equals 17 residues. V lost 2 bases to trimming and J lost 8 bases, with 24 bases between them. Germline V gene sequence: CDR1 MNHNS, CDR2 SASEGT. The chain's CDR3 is CASSEWTARVWAGGYTF. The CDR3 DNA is TGTGCCAGCAGTGAATGGACAGCCAGAGTGTGGGCCGGAGGCTACACCTTC.

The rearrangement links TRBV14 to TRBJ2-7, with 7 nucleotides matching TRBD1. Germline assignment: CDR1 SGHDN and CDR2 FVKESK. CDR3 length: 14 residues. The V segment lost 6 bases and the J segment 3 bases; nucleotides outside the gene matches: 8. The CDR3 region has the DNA TGTGCCAGCAGATTACAGGGGCAGATCTACGAGCAGTACTTC. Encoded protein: CASRLQGQIYEQYF. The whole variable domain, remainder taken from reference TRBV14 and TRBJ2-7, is EAGVTQFPSHSVIEKGQTVTLRCDPISGHDNLYWYRRVMGKEIKFLLHFVKESKQDESGMPNNRFLAERTGGTYSTLKVQPAELEDSGVYFCASRLQGQIYEQYFGPGTRLTVT.

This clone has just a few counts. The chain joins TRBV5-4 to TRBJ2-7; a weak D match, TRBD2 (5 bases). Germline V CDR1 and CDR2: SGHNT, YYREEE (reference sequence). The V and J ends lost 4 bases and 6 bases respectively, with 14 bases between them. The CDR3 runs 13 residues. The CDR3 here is CASSAGPSAEQYF. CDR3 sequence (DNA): TGTGCCAGCAGCGCGGGCCCCTCGGCCGAGCAGTACTTC. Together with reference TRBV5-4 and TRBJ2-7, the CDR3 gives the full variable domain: ETGVTQSPTHLIKTRGQQVTLRCSSQSGHNTVSWYQQALGQGPQFIFQYYREEENGRGNFPPRFSGLQFPNYSSELNVNALELDDSALYLCASSAGPSAEQYFGPGTRLTVT.

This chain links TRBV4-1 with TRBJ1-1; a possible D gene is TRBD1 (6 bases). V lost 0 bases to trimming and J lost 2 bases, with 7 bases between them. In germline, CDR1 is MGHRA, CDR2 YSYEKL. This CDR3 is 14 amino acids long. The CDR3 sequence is CASSQDRGNTEAFF. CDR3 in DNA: TGCGCCAGCAGCCAAGACAGGGGAAACACTGAAGCTTTCTTT.

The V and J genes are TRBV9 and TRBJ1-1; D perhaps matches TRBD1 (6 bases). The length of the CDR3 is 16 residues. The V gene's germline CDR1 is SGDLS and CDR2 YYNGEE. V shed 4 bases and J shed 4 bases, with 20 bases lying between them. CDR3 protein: CASSPPGGARGTEAFF. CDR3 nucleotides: TGTGCCAGCAGCCCTCCGGGGGGGGCTCGTGGCACTGAAGCTTTCTTT.